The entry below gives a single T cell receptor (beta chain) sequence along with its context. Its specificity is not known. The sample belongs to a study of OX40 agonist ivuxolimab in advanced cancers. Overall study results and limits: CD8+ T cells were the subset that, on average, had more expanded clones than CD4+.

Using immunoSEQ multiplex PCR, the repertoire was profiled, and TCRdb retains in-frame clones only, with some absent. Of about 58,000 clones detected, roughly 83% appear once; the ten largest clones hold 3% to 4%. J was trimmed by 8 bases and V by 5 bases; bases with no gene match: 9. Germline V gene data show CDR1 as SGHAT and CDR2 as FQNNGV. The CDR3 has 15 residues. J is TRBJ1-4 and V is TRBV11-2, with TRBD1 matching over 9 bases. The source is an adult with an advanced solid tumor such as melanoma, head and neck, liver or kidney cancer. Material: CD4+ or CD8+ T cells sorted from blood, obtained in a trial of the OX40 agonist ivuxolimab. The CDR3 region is CASSAVTGGAEKLFF. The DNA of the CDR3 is TGTGCCAGCAGCGCGGTGACAGGGGGTGCCGAAAAACTGTTTTTT.